This TCR beta chain appears in the sequencing data of a study of T cells in Graves' hyperthyroidism and ophthalmopathy. The CDR3 contains 12 residues. Deletions cut 1 base from V and 3 bases from J, with 6 bases between. Germline V gene data show CDR1 as SQVTM and CDR2 as ANQGSEA. In this sample, this clonotype turned up a few times. TCR beta CDR3 sequences were amplified from RNA transcripts. Initially, a first-round RT-PCR of the TCR CDR3 employed the HTBI primer set. TCRdb analysed the multiplex PCR reads with MiXCR anew, one entry per CDR3 protein. The data contain some 350,000 distinct CDR3 sequences, roughly 25% of them singletons.

The sequence was obtained from a man aged 45-65 years with Graves' hyperthyroidism. The sample consisted of blood. This chain links TRBV29-1 with TRBJ1-2, with no clear D. The chain's CDR3 is CSVEGQDYGYTF. In nucleotides, the CDR3 is TGCAGCGTTGAAGGACAAGACTATGGCTACACCTTC. Combining the CDR3 with reference TRBV29-1 and TRBJ1-2 gives the whole variable domain SAVISQKPSRDICQRGTSLTIQCQVDSQVTMMFWYRQQPGQSLTLIATANQGSEATYESGFVIDKFPISRPNLTFSTLTVSNMSPEDSSIYLCSVEGQDYGYTFGSGTRLTVV.